This is a list of T cell receptor beta chains from one sample in a study of blood T cell repertoires in COVID-19. Sequencing was performed with immunoSEQ multiplex PCR; in TCRdb, only in-frame clones are kept and a portion is missing. The sample has about 130,000 clones, 79% seen once. The sequencing input was peripheral blood. The receptors come from a man in his forties or fifties with active or convalescent COVID-19. Both conserved end residues are part of each CDR3. D genes are given only for firm matches. Not every row has a clone size; where given, it reads once, few, many or a size class.

J gene	clone size	V gene	CDR3 length	D gene	CDR3 DNA	CDR3 protein
TRBJ2-7	-	TRBV3-1/TRBV3-2	13	-	TGTGCCAGCAGCCAAGATCGGGTCCACGAGCAGTACTTC	CASSQDRVHEQYF
TRBJ1-3	few	TRBV11-3	13	-	TGTGCCAGCAGTCAGGGATCTGGAAACACCATATATTTT	CASSQGSGNTIYF
TRBJ1-1	-	TRBV28	14	-	TGTGCCAGCAGTCTCAGACGGCGGGGGACTGAAGCTTTCTTT	CASSLRRRGTEAFF
TRBJ1-5	-	TRBV7-2	12	TRBD1	TGTGCCAGCAGCCAGGGGGGTCAGCCCCAGCATTTT	CASSQGGQPQHF
TRBJ2-5	-	TRBV30	12	-	TGTGCCTGGAGTCGGCAGGGAGGGACCCAGTACTTC	CAWSRQGGTQYF
TRBJ2-7	-	TRBV27	15	TRBD2	TGTGCCAGCAGTTTAACCGGGACTAACCTCTACGAGCAGTACTTC	CASSLTGTNLYEQYF
TRBJ1-5	few	TRBV29-1	12	-	TGCAGCGCCCTGGACAGCGGACAGCCCCAGCATTTT	CSALDSGQPQHF
TRBJ1-6	-	TRBV6-4	13	-	TGTGCCAGCAGTGAGGGAGCGGATTCACCCCTCCACTTT	CASSEGADSPLHF
TRBJ1-1	once	TRBV10-1	15	-	TGCGCCAGCAGTGAGGGGCAGGGAAGAGGCACTGAAGCTTTCTTT	CASSEGQGRGTEAFF
TRBJ2-4	-	TRBV7-2	14	-	TGTGCCAGCAGCTTAGGTGGGAGTAGGGACATTCAGTACTTC	CASSLGGSRDIQYF
TRBJ1-2	-	TRBV3-1/TRBV3-2	14	-	TGTGCCAGCAGGCCGAGGGGAGGGAGCTATGGCTACACCTTC	CASRPRGGSYGYTF
TRBJ1-2	once	TRBV19	16	-	TGTGCCAGTAGTATAATAGGAGGGGCGCAAGGCTATGGCTACACCTTC	CASSIIGGAQGYGYTF
TRBJ1-1	-	TRBV4-3	14	-	TGCGCCAGCAGCCAAACAGGGAAAGGGACTGAAGCTTTCTTT	CASSQTGKGTEAFF
TRBJ2-5	-	TRBV6-1	15	TRBD1	TGTGCCAGCAGTGAACCGCCGGGACAGCAAGAGACCCAGTACTTC	CASSEPPGQQETQYF
TRBJ2-3	-	TRBV5-1	14	TRBD1	TGCGCCAGCAGCCCCGGACAGGGCACAGATACGCAGTATTTT	CASSPGQGTDTQYF
TRBJ2-5	-	TRBV7-6	12	-	TGTGCCAGCAGCTCATCCGGAGAGACCCAGTACTTC	CASSSSGETQYF
TRBJ2-6	-	TRBV28	17	-	TGTGCCAGCAGCAACGGAGGCCAGAGCTCTGGGGCCAACGTCCTGACTTTC	CASSNGGQSSGANVLTF
TRBJ2-1	-	TRBV14	15	TRBD2	TGTGCCAGCAGCCAATTCCACGGGGGGGGTGCGGAGCAGTTCTTC	CASSQFHGGGAEQFF
TRBJ1-5	-	TRBV5-6	17	TRBD1	TGTGCCAGCAGCTCGACACCCGCCGGGACAGTCAATCAGCCCCAGCATTTT	CASSSTPAGTVNQPQHF
TRBJ2-3	-	TRBV6-1	16	TRBD2	TGTGCCAGCAGTGCCCTAGCGGGAGGGCACCCAGATACGCAGTATTTT	CASSALAGGHPDTQYF
TRBJ2-1	-	TRBV29-1	11	TRBD1	TGCAGCGTTTGGACAGGGTATGAGCAGTTCTTC	CSVWTGYEQFF
TRBJ2-5	medium-sized	TRBV24-1	16	TRBD1	TGTGCCACCAGTGATCCCGGGACAGGGGATCGGGAGACCCAGTACTTC	CATSDPGTGDRETQYF
TRBJ2-3	-	TRBV2	17	TRBD1	TGTGCCAGCAGGACGTGGTTGGGACAGGCCAGCACAGATACGCAGTATTTT	CASRTWLGQASTDTQYF
TRBJ1-6	-	TRBV9	15	TRBD1	TGTGCCAGCAGCGTTCGGGACAGGGGCGATTCACCCCTCCACTTT	CASSVRDRGDSPLHF
TRBJ2-2	-	TRBV2	15	TRBD1	TGTGCCAGCGCAACAGGGGGCTTCAGGACCGGGGAGCTGTTTTTT	CASATGGFRTGELFF
TRBJ1-2	-	TRBV6-2/TRBV6-3	18	TRBD1	TGTGCCAGCAGTTACTCGACGGGACAGTTTTATTCGAACTATGGCTACACCTTC	CASSYSTGQFYSNYGYTF
TRBJ2-3	-	TRBV24-1	18	-	TGTGCCACCAGTGAAACTCCGAAACTACTAGCTAGCACAGATACGCAGTATTTT	CATSETPKLLASTDTQYF
TRBJ2-5	-	TRBV19	15	-	TGTGCCAGTAGTATAGGGACAACAAATGGGGAGACCCAGTACTTC	CASSIGTTNGETQYF
TRBJ1-5	-	TRBV28	13	-	TGTGCCAGCAGGGAGGTGAGCAATCAGCCCCAGCATTTT	CASREVSNQPQHF
TRBJ1-1	-	TRBV7-9	16	-	TGTGCCAGCAGCAGGCCACAGTCCAGGGAGAACACTGAAGCTTTCTTT	CASSRPQSRENTEAFF
TRBJ2-1	-	TRBV5-1	12	-	TGCGCCAGCAGCTTCGTGGAGGGTGAGCAGTTCTTC	CASSFVEGEQFF
TRBJ2-7	-	TRBV24-1	15	-	TGTGCCACCAGCCCCGGACTGGCCAGATTTGACGAGCAGTACTTC	CATSPGLARFDEQYF
TRBJ2-5	once	TRBV9	15	TRBD2	TGTGCCAGCAGCGTCGAACTAGCGCTGGGGGAGACCCAGTACTTC	CASSVELALGETQYF
TRBJ1-1	-	TRBV30	14	TRBD1	TGTGCCTGGACAAGGGACAGGGGCTACACTGAAGCTTTCTTT	CAWTRDRGYTEAFF
TRBJ1-4	-	TRBV28	12	-	TGTGCCAGCAGTTTGGAAAAGCGAAAACTGTTTTTT	CASSLEKRKLFF
TRBJ1-1	many	TRBV29-1	14	-	TGCAGCGTTGAGTCGCTGGGAGGGGTGGCTGAAGCTTTCTTT	CSVESLGGVAEAFF
TRBJ2-7	-	TRBV5-5	15	TRBD2	TGTGCCAGCAGCTTGGGTCAAGCGGGAGGGATCGAGCAGTACTTC	CASSLGQAGGIEQYF
TRBJ2-4	-	TRBV19	14	TRBD1	TGTGCCAGTACACCGGACAGGGACAAAAACATTCAGTACTTC	CASTPDRDKNIQYF
TRBJ2-7	-	TRBV11-2	15	TRBD1	TGTGCCAGCAGCCAAAACAGGGGGCTAGGGCGGGAGCAGTACTTC	CASSQNRGLGREQYF
TRBJ2-1	-	TRBV30	12	-	TGTGCCGGACGGCGAGGGCTCAATGAGCAGTTCTTC	CAGRRGLNEQFF
TRBJ1-3	-	TRBV27	15	-	TGTGCCAGCAGTCCCAGGGCGAGCGCTGGAAACACCATATATTTT	CASSPRASAGNTIYF
TRBJ2-1	-	TRBV5-1	15	TRBD2	TGCGCCAGCCTACTCGTAGCGGGAGGGAACAATGAGCAGTTCTTC	CASLLVAGGNNEQFF
TRBJ2-6	-	TRBV28	18	TRBD2	TGTGCCCTTCAGGGGACTAGCGGGGACCACTCTGGGGCCAACGTCCTGACTTTC	CALQGTSGDHSGANVLTF
TRBJ2-1	-	TRBV7-2	13	TRBD2	TGTGCCAGCAGCTCCAAGTGGGGGGGTGAGCAGTTCTTC	CASSSKWGGEQFF
TRBJ1-5	-	TRBV30	12	-	TGTGCCTGGAGTTTAGCCAATCAGCCCCAGCATTTT	CAWSLANQPQHF
TRBJ1-1	-	TRBV29-1	14	-	TGCAGCGTTGAAGTCGGCGGGAGGAACACTGAAGCTTTCTTT	CSVEVGGRNTEAFF
TRBJ2-3	-	TRBV5-1	15	-	TGCGCCAGCAGCTTGGGAGCGGTAAGCACAGATACGCAGTATTTT	CASSLGAVSTDTQYF
TRBJ2-7	-	TRBV6-6	18	-	TGTGCCAGCAGTCCGCCCCGATTTGGACAGCATAGCTCCTACGAGCAGTACTTC	CASSPPRFGQHSSYEQYF
TRBJ2-3	few	TRBV9	17	-	TGTGCCAGCAGCGTAACCCTGGGAGGGGGAGGCACAGATACGCAGTATTTT	CASSVTLGGGGTDTQYF
TRBJ2-7	-	TRBV5-5	13	-	TGTGCCAGCAGCCCCCGTGGAGACTACGAGCAGTACTTC	CASSPRGDYEQYF
TRBJ1-1	-	TRBV12-3/TRBV12-4	12	-	TGTGCCAGCAGTAGAAGACAGGTGAGAGCTTTCTTT	CASSRRQVRAFF
TRBJ1-1	-	TRBV12-5	14	-	TGTGCTAGTGGTTTGAGCGAATTGAACACTGAAGCTTTCTTT	CASGLSELNTEAFF
TRBJ1-1	-	TRBV5-1	13	TRBD1	TGCGCCAGCAGCACCCGACAGGGCACTGAAGCTTTCTTT	CASSTRQGTEAFF